This entry is about one TCR beta chain. The data belong to a study of control samples from healthy donors and cancer patients. Profiled with immunoSEQ multiplex PCR; TCRdb holds only in-frame clones, not every one. The data show 130,000 to 150,000 clones, with under 90% seen just once and about 4.9% held by the top ten. The CDR3 spans 15 residues. V shed 2 bases and J 6 bases; nucleotides not matched to a gene: 5. Germline V CDR1 and CDR2: KGHSH, LQKENI. V usage is TRBV18 and J usage is TRBJ2-1; TRBD2 matches 9 bases. Sequenced sample: blood. The receptor comes from a man in his thirties or forties in good health. CDR3 DNA sequence: TGTGCCAGCTCACCATCTAGCGGGGCGGTCAATGAGCAGTTCTTC. This codes for CASSPSSGAVNEQFF.